Presented here are 8 T cell receptor beta chains from one specimen sequenced in a study of neurological immune-mediated disorders. TCRdb analysed the 5' RACE reads with MiXCR anew, one entry per CDR3 protein. The sample holds approximately 45,000 distinct CDR3 sequences; roughly an eighth are singletons and the top ten take about 1.3%. Material for sequencing was PBMCs. The receptors shown here come from a female donor in good health.

This clonotype has only a few counts. This chain joins TRBV27 and TRBJ2-7; either TRBD1 or TRBD2 may fit D (5 bases each). Germline values: CDR1 MNHEY, CDR2 SMNVEV (reference sequence). The CDR3 totals 15 residues. The V end lost 5 bases, the J end lost 0 bases, and 14 bases lay between the germline ends. The CDR3 DNA follows: TGTGCCAGCAGTCACAACCGGGACGGCTCCTACGAGCAGTACTTC. As protein: CASSHNRDGSYEQYF.

V gene TRBV30 combines with J gene TRBJ1-2; 9 bases align to TRBD1. The CDR3 is 14 amino acids. CDR1 is GTSNPN and CDR2 is SVGIG in the germline V gene (reference sequence). V gave up 4 bases and J gave up 7 bases; unmatched junction bases: 10. The CDR3 nucleotides are TGTGCCTGGACCCCCCGGGGGACAGGGACTGGCTACACCTTC. Protein: CAWTPRGTGTGYTF.

The sample holds many counts of this clonotype. The rearrangement links TRBV5-1 to TRBJ2-5, with a tentative D call TRBD2 (5 bases). This CDR3 is built from 14 residues. The V and J ends lost 8 bases and 4 bases respectively, with 18 bases between them. In germline, CDR1 is SGHRS, CDR2 YFSETQ. The CDR3 DNA reads as TGCGCCAGTGTCCAGCCGGGATCGGGAGAGACCCAGTACTTC. Translated: CASVQPGSGETQYF.

Ten or more counts support this clonotype. The gene calls are TRBV20-1 and TRBJ2-2; TRBD2 matches 13 bases. Germline values: CDR1 DFQATT, CDR2 SNEGSKA (reference sequence). CDR3 size: 17 residues. The V gene end was trimmed by 3 bases and the J gene end by 6 bases; junction bases not matched to a gene: 10. CDR3 residues: CSARAGTSGIKAGELFF. Written as DNA, the CDR3 is TGCAGTGCTAGGGCCGGGACTAGCGGGATAAAGGCCGGGGAGCTGTTTTTT.

This clonotype was observed at least ten times. The chain uses TRBV10-2 and TRBJ1-1, with TRBD1 as a possible D gene (5 bases). Trimming took 0 bases from V and 11 from J, leaving 13 bases between them. The CDR3 is made up of 13 amino acids. In germline, CDR1 is WSHSY, CDR2 SAAADI. The CDR3 reads CASSESRGGIAFF. The CDR3 DNA reads as TGCGCCAGCAGTGAGTCGCGGGGGGGGATCGCTTTCTTT.

This clonotype is labeled as medium-sized (0.01 to 0.1%). J is TRBJ2-7 and V is TRBV20-1; TRBD2 might be the D (6 bases). The CDR3 contains 14 residues. Per the germline V gene, CDR1 is DFQATT and CDR2 is SNEGSKA (reference sequence). V gave up 6 bases and J gave up 7 bases, with 22 bases separating them. CDR3 sequence (DNA): TGCAGTGCAAAACGGGACTCGGGCCTGGGTGAGCAGTACTTC. Translation: CSAKRDSGLGEQYF.

This clonotype is deemed medium-sized. The chain carries TRBV20-1 and TRBJ1-1, with D maybe TRBD1 (6 bases). The germline V gene encodes CDR1 DFQATT and CDR2 SNEGSKA (reference sequence). The CDR3 loop spans 16 amino acids. Trimming pared 1 base from V and 0 bases from J, leaving 15 bases between. CDR3: CSARVAGAPMNTEAFF. DNA of the CDR3: TGCAGTGCTAGAGTAGCAGGGGCCCCCATGAACACTGAAGCTTTCTTT.

This clonotype is medium-sized (0.01 to 0.1%) in the sample. V is TRBV27 and J is TRBJ2-7; the D gene could be TRBD1 or TRBD2 (6 bases each). The CDR3 extends over 15 amino acids. The germline CDR1 and CDR2 sequences are MNHEY and SMNVEV (reference sequence). V was trimmed by 2 bases and J by 3 bases, leaving 14 bases between them. Here the CDR3 DNA reads TGTGCCAGCAGTTTAGGAGGGGGGAAGTTCTACGAGCAGTACTTC. It is translated as CASSLGGGKFYEQYF.